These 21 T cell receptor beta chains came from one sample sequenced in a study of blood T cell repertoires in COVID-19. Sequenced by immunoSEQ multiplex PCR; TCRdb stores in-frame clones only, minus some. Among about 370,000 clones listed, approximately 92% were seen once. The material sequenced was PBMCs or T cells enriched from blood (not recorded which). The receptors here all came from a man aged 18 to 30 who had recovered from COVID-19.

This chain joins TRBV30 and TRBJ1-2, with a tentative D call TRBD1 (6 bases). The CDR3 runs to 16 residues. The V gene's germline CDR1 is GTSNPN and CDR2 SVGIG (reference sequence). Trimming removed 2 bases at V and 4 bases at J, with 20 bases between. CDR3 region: CAWSRGTTGVFYGYTF. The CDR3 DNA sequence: TGTGCCTGGAGTAGAGGTACGACAGGCGTATTCTATGGCTACACCTTC.

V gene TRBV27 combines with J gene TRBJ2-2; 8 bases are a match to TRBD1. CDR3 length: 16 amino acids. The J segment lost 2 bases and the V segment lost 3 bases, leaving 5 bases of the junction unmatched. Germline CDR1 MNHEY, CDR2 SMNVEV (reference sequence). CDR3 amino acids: CASSFLTGGNTGELFF. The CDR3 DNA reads TGTGCCAGCAGTTTCCTAACAGGGGGAAACACCGGGGAGCTGTTTTTT.

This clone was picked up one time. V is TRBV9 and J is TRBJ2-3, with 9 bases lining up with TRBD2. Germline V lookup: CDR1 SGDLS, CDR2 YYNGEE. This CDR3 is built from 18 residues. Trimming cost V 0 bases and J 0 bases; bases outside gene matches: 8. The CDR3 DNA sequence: TGTGCCAGCAGCGTAGTCGGCGGGAGGGCCACGAGCACAGATACGCAGTATTTT. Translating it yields CASSVVGGRATSTDTQYF.

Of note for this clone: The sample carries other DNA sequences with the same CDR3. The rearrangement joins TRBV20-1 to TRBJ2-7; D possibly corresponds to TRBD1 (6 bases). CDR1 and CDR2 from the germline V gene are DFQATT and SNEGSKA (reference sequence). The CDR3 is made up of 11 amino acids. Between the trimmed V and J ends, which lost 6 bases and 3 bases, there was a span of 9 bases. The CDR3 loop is CSAPTGYEQYF. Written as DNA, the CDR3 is TGCAGTGCCCCGACAGGCTACGAGCAGTACTTC.

The CDR3 region has the DNA TGTGCCAGCAGCCAAGATCGGGGGGGCATTCGGGAAAAACTGTTTTTT. Translated, it gives CASSQDRGGIREKLFF. The rearrangement uses TRBV4-2 and TRBJ1-4; D perhaps matches TRBD1 (6 bases). CDR1 LGHNA and CDR2 YNFKEQ come from the germline V gene. V was shortened by 0 bases and J by 8 bases, with 16 bases between the two germline ends. The CDR3 loop spans 16 amino acids.

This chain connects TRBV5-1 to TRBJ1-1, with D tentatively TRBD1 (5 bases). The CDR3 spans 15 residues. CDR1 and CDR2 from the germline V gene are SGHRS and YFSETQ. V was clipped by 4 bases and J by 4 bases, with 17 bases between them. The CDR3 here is CASSPSWGEGTEAFF. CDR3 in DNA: TGCGCCAGCAGCCCTAGTTGGGGGGAGGGCACTGAAGCTTTCTTT.

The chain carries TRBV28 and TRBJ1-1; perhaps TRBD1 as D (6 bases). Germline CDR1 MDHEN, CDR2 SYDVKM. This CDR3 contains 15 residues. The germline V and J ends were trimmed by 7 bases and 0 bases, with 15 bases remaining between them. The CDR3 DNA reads TGTGCCAGCATCCCCTTCGGGGGGCTGAACACTGAAGCTTTCTTT. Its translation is CASIPFGGLNTEAFF.

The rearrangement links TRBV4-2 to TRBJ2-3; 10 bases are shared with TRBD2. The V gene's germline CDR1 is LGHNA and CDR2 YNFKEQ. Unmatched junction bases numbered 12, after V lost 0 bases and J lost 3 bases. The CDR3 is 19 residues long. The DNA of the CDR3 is TGTGCCAGCAGCCAAGATCCACTGTCTAGCGGGGGTGGTACAGATACGCAGTATTTT. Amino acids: CASSQDPLSSGGGTDTQYF.

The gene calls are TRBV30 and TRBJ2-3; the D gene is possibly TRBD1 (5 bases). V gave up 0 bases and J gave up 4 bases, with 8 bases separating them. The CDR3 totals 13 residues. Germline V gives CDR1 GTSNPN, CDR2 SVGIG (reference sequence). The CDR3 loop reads CAWSVQGADTQYF. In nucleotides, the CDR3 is TGTGCCTGGAGTGTACAAGGGGCAGATACGCAGTATTTT.

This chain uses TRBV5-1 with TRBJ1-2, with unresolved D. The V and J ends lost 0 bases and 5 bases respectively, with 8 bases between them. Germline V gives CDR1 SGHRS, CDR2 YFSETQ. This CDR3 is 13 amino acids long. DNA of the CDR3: TGCGCCAGCAGCTTGGACAGACCATATGGCTACACCTTC. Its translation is CASSLDRPYGYTF.

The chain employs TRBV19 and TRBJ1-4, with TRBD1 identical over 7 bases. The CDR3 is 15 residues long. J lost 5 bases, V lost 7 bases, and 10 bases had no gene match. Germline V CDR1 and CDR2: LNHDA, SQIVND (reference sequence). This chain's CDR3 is CASTDGRGLNEKLFF. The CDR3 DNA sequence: TGTGCCAGTACCGACGGCAGGGGGTTAAATGAAAAACTGTTTTTT.

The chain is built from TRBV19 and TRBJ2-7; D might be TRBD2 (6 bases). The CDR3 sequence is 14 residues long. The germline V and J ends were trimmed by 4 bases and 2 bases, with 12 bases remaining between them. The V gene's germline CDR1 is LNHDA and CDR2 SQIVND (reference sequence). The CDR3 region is CASSTEGIAYEQYF. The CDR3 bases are TGTGCCAGTAGTACGGAGGGGATAGCCTACGAGCAGTACTTC.

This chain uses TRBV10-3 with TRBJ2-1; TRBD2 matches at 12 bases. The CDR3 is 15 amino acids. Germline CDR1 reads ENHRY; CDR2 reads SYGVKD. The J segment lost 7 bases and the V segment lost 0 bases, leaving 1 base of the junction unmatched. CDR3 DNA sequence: TGTGCCATCAGTGAGTCGACTAGCGGGAGAAATGAGCAGTTCTTC. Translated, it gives CAISESTSGRNEQFF.

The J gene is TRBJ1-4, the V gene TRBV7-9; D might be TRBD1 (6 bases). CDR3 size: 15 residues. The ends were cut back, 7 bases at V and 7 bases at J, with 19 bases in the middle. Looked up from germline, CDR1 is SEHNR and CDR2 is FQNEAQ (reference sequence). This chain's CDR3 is CASTDPRGAGEKLFF. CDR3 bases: TGTGCCAGCACCGACCCACGGGGGGCGGGTGAAAAACTGTTTTTT. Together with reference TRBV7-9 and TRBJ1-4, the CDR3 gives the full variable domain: DTGVSQNPRHKITKRGQNVTFRCDPISEHNRLYWYRQTLGQGPEFLTYFQNEAQLEKSRLLSDRFSAERPKGSFSTLEIQRTEQGDSAMYLCASTDPRGAGEKLFFGSGTQLSVL.

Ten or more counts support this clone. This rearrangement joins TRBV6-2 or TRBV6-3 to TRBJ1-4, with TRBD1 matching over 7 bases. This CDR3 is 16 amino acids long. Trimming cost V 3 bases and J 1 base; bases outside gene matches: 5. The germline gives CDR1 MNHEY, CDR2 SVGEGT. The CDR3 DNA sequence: TGTGCCAGCAGTTATTCGGCAGGGGGAACTAATGAAAAACTGTTTTTT. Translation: CASSYSAGGTNEKLFF.

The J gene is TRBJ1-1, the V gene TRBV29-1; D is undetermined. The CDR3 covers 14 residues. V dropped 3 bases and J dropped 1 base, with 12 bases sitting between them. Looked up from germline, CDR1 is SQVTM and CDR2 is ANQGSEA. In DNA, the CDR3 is TGCAGCGTTGACGGGGTCCTCGGGAACACTGAAGCTTTCTTT. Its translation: CSVDGVLGNTEAFF.

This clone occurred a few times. The DNA for the CDR3 is TGTGCCAGCAGACCCGAGGGTGCGGGCAGGAGGATTTATGGCTACACCTTC. It encodes CASRPEGAGRRIYGYTF. This chain uses TRBV28 with TRBJ1-2; D call uncertain. V lost 6 bases and J lost 5, with 25 bases in between. Germline CDR1 and CDR2: MDHEN and SYDVKM. The CDR3 sequence is 17 residues long.

DNA for the CDR3: TGCGCCAGCAGCTTGGCCGGTAGGGGGCTCTACGAGCAGTACTTC. As protein: CASSLAGRGLYEQYF. This sequence joins TRBV5-1 and TRBJ2-7; 7 positions match TRBD1. V shed 0 bases and J 3 bases; nucleotides not matched to a gene: 6. There are 15 residues in the CDR3. Germline V lookup: CDR1 SGHRS, CDR2 YFSETQ. Full variable domain (remainder filled in from reference TRBV5-1 and TRBJ2-7): KAGVTQTPRYLIKTRGQQVTLSCSPISGHRSVSWYQQTPGQGLQFLFEYFSETQRNKGNFPGRFSGRQFSNSRSEMNVSTLELGDSALYLCASSLAGRGLYEQYFGPGTRLTVT.

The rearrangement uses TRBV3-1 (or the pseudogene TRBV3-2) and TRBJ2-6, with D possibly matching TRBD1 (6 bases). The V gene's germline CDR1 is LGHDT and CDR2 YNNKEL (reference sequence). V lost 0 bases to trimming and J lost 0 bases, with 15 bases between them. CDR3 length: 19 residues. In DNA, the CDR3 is TGTGCCAGCAGCCAAGAATTCGTGACAGGTCGCTCTGGGGCCAACGTCCTGACTTTC. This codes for CASSQEFVTGRSGANVLTF.

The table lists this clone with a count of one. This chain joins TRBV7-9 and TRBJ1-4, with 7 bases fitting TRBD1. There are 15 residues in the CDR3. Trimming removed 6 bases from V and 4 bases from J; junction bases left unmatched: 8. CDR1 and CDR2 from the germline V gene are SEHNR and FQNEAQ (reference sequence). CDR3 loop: CASSRGTAINEKLFF. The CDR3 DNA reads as TGTGCCAGCAGTCGAGGGACAGCGATTAATGAAAAACTGTTTTTT.

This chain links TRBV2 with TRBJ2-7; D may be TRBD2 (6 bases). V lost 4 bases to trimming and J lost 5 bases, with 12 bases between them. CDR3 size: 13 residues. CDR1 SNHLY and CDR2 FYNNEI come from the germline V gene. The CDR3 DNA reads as TGTGCCAGCAGTGTGGGATGGGGGGACGAGCAGTACTTC. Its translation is CASSVGWGDEQYF.